This TCR beta chain was recovered during a study of shared clonotypes between healthy human individuals. Germline V gene data show CDR1 as LNHNV and CDR2 as YYDKDF (reference sequence). The CDR3 runs to 16 residues. Trimming cost V 0 bases and J 3 bases, with 11 bases left between them. Only in-frame clones appear in the TCRdb table, and some are missing; sequencing was by immunoSEQ multiplex PCR. The sample includes 1.5 million to 2.5 million clones, approximately 94% of them seen just once. General study findings and limits: Richness estimates generally favored naive over memory subsets.

Naivety among CD8 cells was defined by CD45RO negativity and positive CCR7 selection, thereby excluding terminally differentiated effector memory CD45RA+ cells. Concerning this clone itself: The antigen is not known.

The clonotype originates from a man younger than 30 in good health. This chain joins TRBV15 and TRBJ1-4; D perhaps matches TRBD1 (6 bases). Sequenced material: naive CD8+ T cells sorted from blood. The CDR3 loop reads CATSREKTGPNEKLFF. CDR3 coding DNA: TGTGCCACCAGCAGAGAAAAGACAGGCCCTAATGAAAAACTGTTTTTT.